These 11 T cell receptor beta chains came from one sample sequenced in a study of shared clonotypes between healthy human individuals (dated by TCRdb to the early 2020s). CD8 naive samples consisted of CD45RO-negative cells that were positively selected for CCR7, yielding a CD45RA+CCR7+ population without TemRA cells. Library method: the immunoSEQ multiplex PCR assay. TCRdb re-hosts the immuneACCESS table, in-frame sequences only. Its copies lack some clones; in the studies checked, an unresolved V gene accounts for under half of them, and the cause for the rest is not known. The sample data list some 800,000 clones, and 90% to 95% of these were observed just once. Of the sample, approximately 25% falls within the top ten clones. Sequenced material: naive CD8+ T cells sorted from blood. The meaning of the sample's cell subset or site label: CD45RA+CCR7+. The source is a man in his thirties or forties in good health.

The rearrangement joins TRBV28 to TRBJ1-2; 7 bases map to TRBD1. Germline V gene data show CDR1 as MDHEN and CDR2 as SYDVKM. This CDR3 has 15 residues. V gave up 2 bases and J gave up 6 bases; unmatched junction bases: 9. CDR3 loop: CASSLLVQGWDGYTF. CDR3 sequence (DNA): TGTGCCAGCAGTTTACTGGTACAGGGGTGGGATGGCTACACCTTC.

The V call is TRBV6-4, the J call TRBJ2-7; weak D call: TRBD2 (5 bases). CDR1 MRHNA and CDR2 SNTAGT come from the germline V gene. V gave up 10 bases and J gave up 5 bases, with 27 bases separating them. The CDR3 has 16 amino acids. The chain's CDR3 is CATGRAEVPLLDEQYF. The CDR3 bases are TGTGCCACCGGAAGGGCGGAGGTCCCTCTATTAGACGAGCAGTACTTC.

This rearrangement joins TRBV6-1 to TRBJ2-1; tentatively, D is TRBD2 (6 bases). The germline CDR1 and CDR2 sequences are MNHNS and SASEGT. CDR3 length: 15 residues. V shed 6 bases and J shed 0 bases, with 12 bases lying between them. The chain's CDR3 is CASRRGLNSYNEQFF. In DNA form, the CDR3 reads TGTGCCAGCAGGAGGGGACTGAACTCCTACAATGAGCAGTTCTTC.

The rearrangement joins TRBV5-6 to TRBJ2-5; D could derive from TRBD1 or TRBD2 (5 bases each). Germline assignment: CDR1 SGHDT and CDR2 YYEEEE. The germline V and J ends were trimmed by 4 bases and 3 bases, with 16 bases remaining between them. This CDR3 contains 15 residues. The CDR3 reads CASSHGAGVKETQYF. DNA for the CDR3: TGTGCCAGCAGCCACGGGGCTGGCGTGAAAGAGACCCAGTACTTC.

V and J are TRBV7-6 and TRBJ2-1; TRBD2 matches 7 bases. Trimming cost V 1 base and J 8 bases; bases outside gene matches: 14. This CDR3 is 17 amino acids long. Germline V gives CDR1 SGHVS, CDR2 FNYEAQ. The CDR3 DNA is TGTGCCAGCAGCTTAGACGGCCATGGGGGGGATGAAGATGAGCAGTTCTTC. Translation gives CASSLDGHGGDEDEQFF.

V and J are TRBV30 and TRBJ1-2; D unresolved. Germline assignment: CDR1 GTSNPN and CDR2 SVGIG (reference sequence). Trimming pared 0 bases from V and 4 bases from J, leaving 6 bases between. This CDR3 comprises 12 residues. CDR3 loop: CAWSVVSYGYTF. CDR3 sequence (DNA): TGTGCCTGGAGTGTCGTTAGCTATGGCTACACCTTC.

The chain joins TRBV7-9 to TRBJ2-6; 7 bases align to TRBD1. The CDR3 runs to 18 residues. CDR1 and CDR2 (germline): SEHNR, FQNEAQ (reference sequence). V was clipped by 1 base and J by 4 bases; unmatched bases: 10. The CDR3 loop is CASSLGRVDRVGANVLTF. As DNA, the CDR3 is TGTGCCAGCAGCTTAGGTAGAGTCGACAGGGTCGGGGCCAACGTCCTGACTTTC.

The rearrangement links TRBV6-5 to TRBJ1-1, with D hard to call. CDR1 and CDR2 from the germline V gene are MNHEY and SVGAGI. V lost 3 bases to trimming and J lost 0 bases, with 11 bases between them. This CDR3 spans 15 amino acids. The CDR3 nucleotides are TGTGCCAGCAGTTATTATCGTGGGATGAACACTGAAGCTTTCTTT. It encodes CASSYYRGMNTEAFF.

This clone has only a few counts. V gene TRBV2 combines with J gene TRBJ1-5, with 10 bases aligning to TRBD1. Per germline, CDR1 SNHLY and CDR2 FYNNEI. CDR3 length equals 15 residues. The ends lost 5 bases at V and 6 bases at J; junction bases unmatched: 7. CDR3 bases: TGTGCCAGCAGTCGAGGGACAGGGGTTGGTCAGCCCCAGCATTTT. It specifies CASSRGTGVGQPQHF.

The genes are TRBV11-2 and TRBJ2-3; 9 bases are shared with TRBD1. The CDR3 extends over 16 amino acids. The ends lost 7 bases at V and 1 base at J; junction bases unmatched: 9. CDR1 SGHAT and CDR2 FQNNGV come from the germline V gene. The CDR3 DNA sequence: TGTGCCAGCACCACCCCGAGGACAGGGGGCACAGATACGCAGTATTTT. Its protein is CASTTPRTGGTDTQYF. Based on the CDR3 plus reference TRBV11-2 and TRBJ2-3, the full variable domain is EAGVAQSPRYKIIEKRQSVAFWCNPISGHATLYWYQQILGQGPKLLIQFQNNGVVDDSQLPKDRFSAERLKGVDSTLKIQPAKLEDSAVYLCASTTPRTGGTDTQYFGPGTRLTVL.

V and J are TRBV28 and TRBJ1-3; D gene uncertain. V was clipped by 3 bases and J by 2 bases, with 14 bases between them. The CDR3 has 16 residues. The germline V gene encodes CDR1 MDHEN and CDR2 SYDVKM. CDR3 region: CASSFKGLSAGNTIYF. CDR3 DNA sequence: TGTGCCAGCAGTTTTAAAGGGCTTTCAGCTGGAAACACCATATATTTT. The full variable domain, completed using reference TRBV28 and TRBJ1-3, is DVKVTQSSRYLVKRTGEKVFLECVQDMDHENMFWYRQDPGLGLRLIYFSYDVKMKEKGDIPEGYSVSREKKERFSLILESASTNQTSMYLCASSFKGLSAGNTIYFGEGSWLTVV.